These 17 T cell receptor beta chains originate from one sample sequenced in a study of shared clonotypes between healthy human individuals (dated by TCRdb to 2018 to 2020). CD8 naive samples were CD45RO-negative cells positively selected for CCR7, giving a CD45RA+CCR7+ population that excluded TemRA cells. The library was prepared using the immunoSEQ multiplex PCR assay. This immuneACCESS table, as held by TCRdb, lists in-frame sequences with V and J called but not all clones. Of the missing ones, under half trace to an unresolved V gene in checked studies; the others have no known cause. Counted in this sample were fewer than 800,000 clones; 92% of them appeared once. Clones ranked in the top ten supply 24% of the sample. Sequencing was carried out using naive CD8+ T cells sorted from blood. The cell subset or site label of this sample denotes: CD45RA+CCR7+. The receptors were gathered from a man aged 25-40 years in good health.

This clone showed up just once. V usage is TRBV11-2 and J usage is TRBJ2-7; TRBD1 is a possible D gene (6 bases). There are 15 residues in the CDR3. Germline V gene data show CDR1 as SGHAT and CDR2 as FQNNGV. V was pared by 0 bases and J by 2 bases, with 11 bases between. The CDR3 DNA reads as TGTGCCAGCAGCTTAGAGTGGACAGTTCCCTACGAGCAGTACTTC. Its protein is CASSLEWTVPYEQYF.

This chain joins TRBV27 and TRBJ1-5; D is unresolved. CDR3 length equals 13 residues. Germline CDR1 reads MNHEY; CDR2 reads SMNVEV (reference sequence). The ends were cut back, 8 bases at V and 3 bases at J, with 11 bases in the middle. The DNA of the CDR3 is TGTGCCAGCGGACGTTATTCCAATCAGCCCCAGCATTTT. Its protein product is CASGRYSNQPQHF.

Here the CDR3 DNA reads TGTGCCAGCAGCTCTTTAGCGGGAGACACCGGGGAGCTGTTTTTT. Residues: CASSSLAGDTGELFF. V gene TRBV7-9 combines with J gene TRBJ2-2; 9 nucleotides match TRBD2. Germline V gene lookup returns CDR1 SEHNR and CDR2 FQNEAQ (reference sequence). Unmatched junction bases numbered 3, after V lost 4 bases and J lost 3 bases. The CDR3 extends over 15 amino acids.

The J gene is TRBJ2-7, the V gene TRBV29-1, with 14 bases matching TRBD2. This CDR3 is 15 amino acids long. V trimming: 3 bases; J trimming: 6 bases; junction bases outside the gene matches: 7. CDR1 and CDR2 from the germline V gene are SQVTM and ANQGSEA. The CDR3 sequence: CSVEGLAGVGIEQYF. The DNA of the CDR3 is TGCAGCGTTGAGGGACTAGCGGGAGTGGGGATCGAGCAGTACTTC.

The V gene is TRBV9, the J gene TRBJ2-3; TRBD2 might be the D (5 bases). Germline V gene sequence: CDR1 SGDLS, CDR2 YYNGEE. The length of the CDR3 is 15 residues. The V and J ends lost 3 bases and 0 bases respectively, with 11 bases between them. CDR3 protein: CASSEEVPSTDTQYF. As DNA, the CDR3 is TGTGCCAGCAGCGAGGAGGTCCCAAGCACAGATACGCAGTATTTT.

The count of this clone is one. Other DNA sequences within the sample encode an identical CDR3. The V gene is TRBV14, the J gene TRBJ2-7; D remains ambiguous. Germline V gene lookup returns CDR1 SGHDN and CDR2 FVKESK. V dropped 3 bases and J dropped 4 bases, with 4 bases sitting between them. The CDR3 covers 11 residues. CDR3 protein: CASSHTYEQYF. In nucleotides, the CDR3 is TGTGCCAGCAGCCACACTTACGAGCAGTACTTC.

The chain has TRBV18 and TRBJ2-1; the match to TRBD2 covers 11 bases. V dropped 8 bases and J dropped 6; count of bases not matched to a gene: 6. CDR1 is KGHSH and CDR2 is LQKENI in the germline V gene. The CDR3 length is 14 residues. The CDR3 region has the DNA TGTGCCAGCGGCCTTAGCGGGAGGGCCAATGAGCAGTTCTTC. Translating gives CASGLSGRANEQFF.

The rearrangement links TRBV2 to TRBJ2-2, with 8 bases matching TRBD1. Germline loops: CDR1 SNHLY, CDR2 FYNNEI. V gave up 0 bases and J gave up 5 bases; unmatched junction bases: 2. The CDR3 totals 15 residues. The CDR3 sequence: CASSEATGGTGELFF. The CDR3 DNA reads TGTGCCAGCAGTGAAGCTACAGGGGGAACCGGGGAGCTGTTTTTT.

The chain has TRBV25-1 and TRBJ1-1; 10 positions agree with TRBD1. V shed 2 bases, J shed 4 bases, and the junction held 13 bases outside the gene matches. The germline gives CDR1 MGHDK, CDR2 SYGVNS. CDR3 length: 18 residues. CDR3 nucleotides: TGTGCCAGCAGTGAACTCCTCCCCGGGACAGGGGATTGCACTGAAGCTTTCTTT. Its protein is CASSELLPGTGDCTEAFF.

J is TRBJ1-5 and V is TRBV19; D is unresolved. V lost 6 bases to trimming and J lost 7 bases, with 19 bases between them. The CDR3 length is 15 residues. Germline loops: CDR1 LNHDA, CDR2 SQIVND (reference sequence). The DNA of the CDR3 is TGTGCCAGTAGAGCATGGGAAGGGCTGTTCCAGCCCCAGCATTTT. Translated, it gives CASRAWEGLFQPQHF.

This chain links TRBV19 with TRBJ2-2, with D uncertain. The CDR3 spans 15 residues. Germline CDR1 reads LNHDA; CDR2 reads SQIVND (reference sequence). The ends were cut back, 9 bases at V and 4 bases at J, with 18 bases in the middle. CDR3: CASDDRTLRTGELFF. The CDR3 DNA follows: TGTGCCAGCGATGACCGAACCCTCCGCACCGGGGAGCTGTTTTTT. Together with reference TRBV19 and TRBJ2-2, the CDR3 gives the full variable domain: DGGITQSPKYLFRKEGQNVTLSCEQNLNHDAMYWYRQDPGQGLRLIYYSQIVNDFQKGDIAEGYSVSREKKESFPLTVTSAQKNPTAFYLCASDDRTLRTGELFFGEGSRLTVL.

This clone was seen many times. The gene calls are TRBV27 and TRBJ2-1; TRBD2 agrees at 10 bases. Trimming took 7 bases from V and 6 from J; bases not matched to a gene: 18. Per germline, CDR1 MNHEY and CDR2 SMNVEV (reference sequence). This CDR3 contains 18 residues. The CDR3 nucleotides read TGTGCCAGCACCAGGGTGAGGGAGGCTAGCGGGAGTCTCAATGAGCAGTTCTTC. It specifies CASTRVREASGSLNEQFF.

The chain has TRBV7-6 and TRBJ2-7; D ambiguous. The V gene's germline CDR1 is SGHVS and CDR2 FNYEAQ. The CDR3 is 10 amino acids. V was clipped by 8 bases and J by 6 bases, with 8 bases between them. The CDR3 nucleotides read TGTGCCAGCGCCAGAGGCGAGCAGTACTTC. It is translated as CASARGEQYF. The full variable domain, with the rest looked up from reference TRBV7-6 and TRBJ2-7, is GAGVSQSPRYKVTKRGQDVALRCDPISGHVSLYWYRQALGQGPEFLTYFNYEAQQDKSGLPNDRFSAERPEGSISTLTIQRTEQRDSAMYRCASARGEQYFGPGTRLTVT.

The rearrangement uses TRBV4-1 and TRBJ1-2, with TRBD1 as a possible D gene (5 bases). Germline CDR1 and CDR2: MGHRA and YSYEKL. The CDR3 spans 15 residues. Between the trimmed V and J ends, which lost 4 bases and 7 bases, there was a span of 19 bases. The CDR3 region is CASSPDGHPGFGYTF. The CDR3 region has the DNA TGCGCCAGCAGCCCAGATGGACACCCAGGTTTTGGCTACACCTTC.

The V gene is TRBV27, the J gene TRBJ2-5; 10 nucleotides line up with TRBD1. This CDR3 region has 17 residues. V lost 0 bases and J lost 3; bases outside the gene matches: 7. CDR1 and CDR2 from the germline V gene are MNHEY and SMNVEV (reference sequence). The CDR3 spells CASSLSIGDRGEETQYF. DNA of the CDR3: TGTGCCAGCAGTTTATCGATAGGGGACAGGGGAGAAGAGACCCAGTACTTC.

This clone was seen just once. This chain links TRBV11-2 with TRBJ2-7; D is unresolved. V lost 0 bases, J lost 4 bases, and 7 bases lay in between. CDR1 is SGHAT, CDR2 FQNNGV, per germline. This CDR3 spans 13 amino acids. The CDR3 coding sequence is TGTGCCAGCAGCTTAGATTGGATTTACGAGCAGTACTTC. This translates into CASSLDWIYEQYF.

The genes are TRBV5-1 and TRBJ2-1; 10 bases line up with TRBD1. Per germline, CDR1 SGHRS and CDR2 YFSETQ. Losses at the gene ends were 8 bases for V and 4 bases for J; bases not matched to a gene: 6. The CDR3 loop spans 14 amino acids. The CDR3 loop is CASLPGQGYNEQFF. The CDR3 DNA follows: TGCGCCAGTCTACCGGGACAGGGGTACAATGAGCAGTTCTTC.